The 30 T cell receptor beta chains below come from one sample, sequenced in a study of blood T cell repertoires in COVID-19. The protocol was immunoSEQ multiplex PCR, while the TCRdb copy is restricted to in-frame clones and leaves out a portion. The table includes over 200,000 clones, about nine tenths detected once. Sequencing was done on a sample of peripheral blood. The receptors derive from a man aged 60 to 75 who had recovered from COVID-19.

The chain links TRBV12-3 or TRBV12-4 to TRBJ1-2; D is perhaps TRBD1 (6 bases). This CDR3 has 13 residues. The V end lost 6 bases, the J end lost 4 bases, and 12 bases lay between the germline ends. The CDR3 is CASRNPGAYGYTF. DNA of the CDR3: TGTGCCAGCAGAAACCCAGGGGCCTATGGCTACACCTTC.

To note about this clone: Other DNA sequences from this sample encode an identical CDR3 as well. The J gene is TRBJ1-5, the V gene TRBV27; 8 bases map to TRBD1. Germline V lookup: CDR1 MNHEY, CDR2 SMNVEV (reference sequence). V shed 4 bases and J 4 bases; nucleotides not matched to a gene: 18. The CDR3 runs 19 residues. CDR3 protein: CASSSTGQAITYSNQPQHF. The CDR3 DNA sequence: TGTGCCAGCAGTTCTACGGGACAGGCAATAACTTATAGTAATCAGCCCCAGCATTTT.

This clone came up once. The genes are TRBV4-2 and TRBJ2-7, with D maybe TRBD1 (6 bases). The CDR3 runs 15 residues. V was shortened by 3 bases and J by 6 bases, with 18 bases between the two germline ends. Germline V lookup: CDR1 LGHNA, CDR2 YNFKEQ. The CDR3 here is CASSQVTGTKSEQYF. The CDR3 DNA sequence: TGTGCCAGCAGCCAGGTGACAGGCACGAAATCCGAGCAGTACTTC.

The chain employs TRBV7-2 and TRBJ2-3; 11 positions agree with TRBD2. Germline V gives CDR1 SGHTA, CDR2 FQGNSA. V dropped 0 bases and J dropped 4; count of bases not matched to a gene: 6. This CDR3 region has 17 residues. DNA for the CDR3: TGTGCCAGCAGCTTAGCCCTACTAGCGGGAGAGGCAGATACGCAGTATTTT. This sequence encodes CASSLALLAGEADTQYF.

The rearrangement uses TRBV7-2 and TRBJ1-1; 10 nucleotides align to TRBD1. Trimming at V came to 6 bases and at J to 4 bases, leaving 5 bases not matched to a gene. The CDR3 contains 14 residues. CDR1 is SGHTA, CDR2 FQGNSA, per germline. Here the CDR3 reads CASRTGGRGTEAFF. DNA of the CDR3: TGTGCCAGCAGGACAGGGGGCAGGGGCACTGAAGCTTTCTTT.

This chain joins TRBV5-1 and TRBJ2-1; 12 positions agree with TRBD1. Looked up from germline, CDR1 is SGHRS and CDR2 is YFSETQ. V lost 4 bases and J lost 7; bases outside the gene matches: 9. The CDR3 has 16 amino acids. DNA of the CDR3: TGCGCCAGCAGCCCCCGGGGACAGGGGGCTCTTAATGAGCAGTTCTTC. This translates into CASSPRGQGALNEQFF.

The chain recombines TRBV7-9 with TRBJ2-1; 11 bases fit TRBD2. The CDR3 totals 13 residues. CDR1 is SEHNR, CDR2 FQNEAQ, per germline (reference sequence). The V gene end was trimmed by 11 bases and the J gene end by 7 bases; junction bases not matched to a gene: 7. CDR3 nucleotide sequence: TGTGCCGGGAGCGCTAGCGGGAGGAATGAGCAGTTCTTC. It translates to CAGSASGRNEQFF.

J is TRBJ2-7 and V is TRBV5-4; 8 bases map to TRBD1. CDR3 length: 15 amino acids. Germline V gene sequence: CDR1 SGHNT, CDR2 YYREEE (reference sequence). V shed 4 bases, J shed 0 bases, and the junction held 6 bases outside the gene matches. The CDR3 is CASSQGTGSSYEQYF. The CDR3 bases are TGTGCCAGCAGCCAGGGGACAGGTTCCTCCTACGAGCAGTACTTC.

This clone showed up just once. This chain joins TRBV11-2 and TRBJ1-4, with D perhaps TRBD1 (5 bases). CDR1 is SGHAT, CDR2 FQNNGV, per germline. Trimming left V 3 bases short and J 6 bases short, with 17 bases between. The CDR3 length is 16 residues. In DNA form, the CDR3 reads TGTGCCAGCAGCTTGGGGTGGGGAGGACACCATGAAAAACTGTTTTTT. It codes for CASSLGWGGHHEKLFF.

The CDR3 loop is CASSKDSSYEQYF. The CDR3 bases are TGTGCCAGTAGTAAAGACAGCTCCTACGAGCAGTACTTC. V gene TRBV19 combines with J gene TRBJ2-7; weak D call: TRBD1 (5 bases). Trimming took 4 bases from V and 0 from J, leaving 7 bases between them. The CDR3 is 13 amino acids. Germline CDR1 reads LNHDA; CDR2 reads SQIVND (reference sequence).

This chain connects TRBV9 to TRBJ2-7; 9 bases agree with TRBD2. The CDR3 covers 17 residues. J gave up 3 bases and V 3 bases, and 13 bases lay outside the gene matches. Looked up from germline, CDR1 is SGDLS and CDR2 is YYNGEE. The DNA for the CDR3 is TGTGCCAGCAGCGGGCAACAGGGAAGCGGGAGGTACTACGAGCAGTACTTC. It is translated as CASSGQQGSGRYYEQYF.

The chain carries TRBV5-1 and TRBJ2-1, with D unclear. Trimming took 5 bases from V and 15 from J, leaving 15 bases between them. The CDR3 has 11 residues. CDR1 and CDR2 (germline): SGHRS, YFSETQ. The CDR3 sequence is CASSNTARWFF. Here the CDR3 DNA reads TGCGCCAGCAGTAACACAGCCCGATGGTTCTTC.

This clone was detected once. The V call is TRBV7-3, the J call TRBJ1-2; TRBD1 agrees at 10 bases. This CDR3 is built from 15 residues. With 4 bases clipped from V and 5 bases from J, the junction kept 7 bases outside the gene matches. From germline, CDR1 is SGHTA and CDR2 FQGTGA. CDR3: CASSSRQGAVYGYTF. The CDR3 nucleotides read TGTGCCAGCAGCTCGCGACAGGGGGCGGTGTATGGCTACACCTTC.

V gene TRBV28 combines with J gene TRBJ1-2; D ambiguous. Germline values: CDR1 MDHEN, CDR2 SYDVKM. The CDR3 runs 14 residues. With 6 bases removed from V and 0 bases from J, the gap between germline ends came to 11 bases. The CDR3 protein is CASRPPGANYGYTF. In DNA form, the CDR3 reads TGTGCCAGCAGGCCACCGGGAGCTAACTATGGCTACACCTTC.

The chain links TRBV19 to TRBJ1-5; tentatively, D is TRBD1 (5 bases). The CDR3 is 11 residues long. Germline CDR1 LNHDA, CDR2 SQIVND (reference sequence). V lost 10 bases and J 4 bases, leaving 8 bases between the germline ends. The CDR3 loop is CATNRNQPQHF. CDR3 DNA: TGTGCCACCAACAGGAATCAGCCCCAGCATTTT.

The chain uses TRBV27 and TRBJ2-7, with 8 bases identical to TRBD2. This CDR3 has 14 residues. Germline CDR1 is MNHEY and CDR2 is SMNVEV (reference sequence). V dropped 6 bases and J dropped 3; count of bases not matched to a gene: 7. DNA for the CDR3: TGTGCCAGCAGCCGACTAGCGAAGGGCTACGAGCAGTACTTC. Protein: CASSRLAKGYEQYF.

The chain is built from TRBV18 and TRBJ2-7; 9 bases fit TRBD1. The ends lost 3 bases at V and 5 bases at J; junction bases unmatched: 5. Germline V gives CDR1 KGHSH, CDR2 LQKENI. The CDR3 covers 14 residues. The chain's CDR3 is CASSPSGTGNEQYF. CDR3 sequence (DNA): TGTGCCAGCTCACCCTCCGGGACAGGGAACGAGCAGTACTTC.

The V gene is TRBV12-5, the J gene TRBJ1-3; D is unresolved. V shed 3 bases and J shed 4 bases, with 7 bases lying between them. Germline V gene lookup returns CDR1 LGHNT and CDR2 FRNRAP. This CDR3 spans 13 amino acids. CDR3: CASGLMRGNTIYF. The CDR3 DNA reads as TGTGCTAGTGGTTTAATGCGGGGAAACACCATATATTTT. The full variable domain, its missing parts supplied by reference TRBV12-5 and TRBJ1-3, is DARVTQTPRHKVTEMGQEVTMRCQPILGHNTVFWYRQTMMQGLELLAYFRNRAPLDDSGMPKDRFSAEMPDATLATLKIQPSEPRDSAVYFCASGLMRGNTIYFGEGSWLTVV.

This clone was detected ten times or more. The CDR3, as DNA: TGTGCCACCAGCCCTGGGGGCGCCGGGGAGCTGTTTTTT. Its translation: CATSPGGAGELFF. The V call is TRBV24-1, the J call TRBJ2-2; D might be TRBD1 (6 bases). This CDR3 comprises 13 residues. The V end was cut by 7 bases, the J end by 6 bases, with 11 bases between. Germline loops: CDR1 KGHDR, CDR2 SFDVKD.

V and J are TRBV19 and TRBJ1-1, with D hard to call. The germline gives CDR1 LNHDA, CDR2 SQIVND (reference sequence). The CDR3 is 13 amino acids. The V and J ends lost 5 bases and 1 base respectively, with 8 bases between them. The CDR3 loop reads CASSRWQNTEAFF. The CDR3 DNA follows: TGTGCCAGTAGTCGCTGGCAGAACACTGAAGCTTTCTTT.

This sequence joins TRBV5-4 and TRBJ2-3; perhaps TRBD2 as D (6 bases). The CDR3 is 13 amino acids. Germline V gene lookup returns CDR1 SGHNT and CDR2 YYREEE (reference sequence). V was pared by 7 bases and J by 0 bases, with 9 bases between. The CDR3 nucleotides read TGTGCCAGCGAGGAGGGGAGCACAGATACGCAGTATTTT. Its protein product is CASEEGSTDTQYF.

The CDR3 sequence is CTSSPGTSGLGPTKVDQETQYF. The CDR3 nucleotides read TGCACCAGCAGTCCCGGGACTAGCGGGTTGGGACCCACCAAGGTGGACCAAGAGACCCAGTACTTC. The rearrangement links TRBV1 to TRBJ2-5; the table assigns TRBD2, which was not confirmed against the DNA. TRBV1 represents a pseudogene. The CDR3 consists of 22 residues.

The chain carries TRBV7-2 and TRBJ1-5, with 7 bases fitting TRBD1. The germline gives CDR1 SGHTA, CDR2 FQGNSA. The CDR3 totals 15 residues. The V and J ends lost 2 bases and 5 bases, in that order; junction bases with no gene match: 6. The CDR3 here is CASSLLGTVDQPQHF. The CDR3 bases are TGTGCCAGCAGCTTACTCGGGACAGTGGATCAGCCCCAGCATTTT.

The V call is TRBV6-5, the J call TRBJ2-2; D is unresolved. Germline V gene sequence: CDR1 MNHEY, CDR2 SVGAGI. The ends were cut back, 8 bases at V and 4 bases at J, with 11 bases in the middle. The CDR3 spans 13 residues. The CDR3 nucleotides are TGTGCCAGCCGCACCACGAGCACCGGGGAGCTGTTTTTT. Protein sequence: CASRTTSTGELFF.

This chain connects TRBV7-3 to TRBJ2-1; no clear D gene. Germline CDR1 is SGHTA and CDR2 is FQGTGA. CDR3 length: 13 amino acids. Between the trimmed V and J ends, which lost 1 base and 7 bases, there was a span of 8 bases. This CDR3 reads CASSLNPRNEQFF. CDR3 nucleotides: TGTGCCAGCAGCTTAAACCCTCGGAATGAGCAGTTCTTC.

The chain joins TRBV18 to TRBJ1-1, with D possibly TRBD1 on 5 matching bases. CDR3 length: 16 residues. Trimming pared 3 bases from V and 0 bases from J, leaving 14 bases between. The germline V gene has CDR1 KGHSH and CDR2 LQKENI. CDR3: CASSPANRGLNTEAFF. The CDR3 bases are TGTGCCAGCTCACCGGCGAACCGGGGGTTGAACACTGAAGCTTTCTTT.

This clone has just one count. The genes are TRBV29-1 and TRBJ2-1, with D perhaps matching TRBD1 (5 bases). CDR1 is SQVTM and CDR2 is ANQGSEA in the germline V gene. The CDR3 has 15 amino acids. V was trimmed by 0 bases and J by 6 bases, leaving 15 bases between them. The CDR3 DNA is TGCAGCGTTGAAGACCCTGCAGGGTCCGGCAATGAGCAGTTCTTC. Protein: CSVEDPAGSGNEQFF.

The chain links TRBV18 to TRBJ2-5; the D gene is possibly TRBD2 (7 bases). Trimming shortened V by 5 bases and J by 3 bases, and 16 bases separated the two germline ends. The CDR3 runs 15 residues. Germline V lookup: CDR1 KGHSH, CDR2 LQKENI. CDR3: CASSKRGGPEETQYF. The DNA of the CDR3 is TGTGCCAGCTCAAAGAGGGGGGGGCCGGAAGAGACCCAGTACTTC.

This clone was seen a single time. CDR3 protein: CASTPRRRGEKLFF. CDR3 in DNA: TGTGCCAGCACCCCGAGGAGGAGAGGCGAAAAACTGTTTTTT. The rearrangement links TRBV7-8 to TRBJ1-4, with unresolved D. CDR1 is SGHVS, CDR2 FQNEAQ, per germline. The CDR3 spans 14 residues. V lost 7 bases to trimming and J lost 8 bases, with 17 bases between them.

The genes are TRBV11-2 and TRBJ1-3, with 7 bases that match TRBD1. The V gene end was trimmed by 5 bases and the J gene end by 8 bases; junction bases not matched to a gene: 12. Germline CDR1 reads SGHAT; CDR2 reads FQNNGV. This CDR3 comprises 15 residues. The CDR3 protein is CASSTGTARRDTIYF. The CDR3 DNA follows: TGTGCCAGCAGCACCGGGACAGCTAGGAGGGACACCATATATTTT.